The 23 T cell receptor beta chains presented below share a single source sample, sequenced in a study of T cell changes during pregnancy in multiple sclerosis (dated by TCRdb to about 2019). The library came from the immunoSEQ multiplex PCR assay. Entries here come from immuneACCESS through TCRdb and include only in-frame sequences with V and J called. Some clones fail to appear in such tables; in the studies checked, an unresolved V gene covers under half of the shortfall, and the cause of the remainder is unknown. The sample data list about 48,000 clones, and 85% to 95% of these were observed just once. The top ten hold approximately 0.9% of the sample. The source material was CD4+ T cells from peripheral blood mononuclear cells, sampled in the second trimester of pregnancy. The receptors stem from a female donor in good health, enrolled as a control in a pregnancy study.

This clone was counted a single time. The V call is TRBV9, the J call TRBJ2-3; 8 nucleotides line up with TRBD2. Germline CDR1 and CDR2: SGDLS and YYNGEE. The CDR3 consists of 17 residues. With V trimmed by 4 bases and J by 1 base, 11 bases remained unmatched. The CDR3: CASSRRPPGGGTDTQYF. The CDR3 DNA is TGTGCCAGCAGCAGACGGCCGCCGGGAGGGGGCACAGATACGCAGTATTTT.

The CDR3 DNA is TGTGCCTGGAGTGTGGGGACTAGCGGGAGCTCCTACAATGAGCAGTTCTTC. Translation: CAWSVGTSGSSYNEQFF. The chain combines TRBV30 with TRBJ2-1, with 14 bases aligning to TRBD2. The V gene end was trimmed by 0 bases and the J gene end by 0 bases; junction bases not matched to a gene: 1. There are 17 residues in the CDR3. CDR1 and CDR2 from the germline V gene are GTSNPN and SVGIG (reference sequence).

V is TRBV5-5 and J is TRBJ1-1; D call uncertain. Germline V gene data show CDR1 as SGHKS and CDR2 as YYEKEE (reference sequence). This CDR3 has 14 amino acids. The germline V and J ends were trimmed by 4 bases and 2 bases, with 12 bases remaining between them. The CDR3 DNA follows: TGTGCCAGCAGCCTACTCGTATCCAACACTGAAGCTTTCTTT. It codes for CASSLLVSNTEAFF.

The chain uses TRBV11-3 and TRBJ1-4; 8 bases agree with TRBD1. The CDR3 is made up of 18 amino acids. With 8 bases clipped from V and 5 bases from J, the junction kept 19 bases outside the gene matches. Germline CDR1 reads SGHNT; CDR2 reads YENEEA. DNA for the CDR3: TGTGCCAGCTTTCACCCGGGACATCCCAGGGGGCCGAATGAAAAACTGTTTTTT. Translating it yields CASFHPGHPRGPNEKLFF.

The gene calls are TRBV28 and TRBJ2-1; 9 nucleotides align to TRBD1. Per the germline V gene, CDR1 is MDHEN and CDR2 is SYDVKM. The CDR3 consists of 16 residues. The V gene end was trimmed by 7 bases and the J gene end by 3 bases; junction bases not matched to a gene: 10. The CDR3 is CASTQTGTGNYNEQFF. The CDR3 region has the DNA TGTGCCAGCACGCAAACCGGGACAGGGAACTACAATGAGCAGTTCTTC. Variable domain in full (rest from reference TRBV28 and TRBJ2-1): DVKVTQSSRYLVKRTGEKVFLECVQDMDHENMFWYRQDPGLGLRLIYFSYDVKMKEKGDIPEGYSVSREKKERFSLILESASTNQTSMYLCASTQTGTGNYNEQFFGPGTRLTVL.

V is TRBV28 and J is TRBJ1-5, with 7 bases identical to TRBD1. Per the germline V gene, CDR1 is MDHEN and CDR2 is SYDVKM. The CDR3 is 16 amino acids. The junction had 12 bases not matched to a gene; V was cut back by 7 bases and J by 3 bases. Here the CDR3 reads CASTAGGRGYNQPQHF. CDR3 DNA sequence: TGTGCCAGCACAGCAGGGGGGCGCGGGTACAATCAGCCCCAGCATTTT. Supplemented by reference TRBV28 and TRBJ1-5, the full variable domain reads DVKVTQSSRYLVKRTGEKVFLECVQDMDHENMFWYRQDPGLGLRLIYFSYDVKMKEKGDIPEGYSVSREKKERFSLILESASTNQTSMYLCASTAGGRGYNQPQHFGDGTRLSIL.

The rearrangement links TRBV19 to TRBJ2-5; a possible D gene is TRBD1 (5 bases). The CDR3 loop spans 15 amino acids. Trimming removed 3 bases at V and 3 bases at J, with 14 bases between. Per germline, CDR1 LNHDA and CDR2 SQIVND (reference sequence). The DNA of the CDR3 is TGTGCCAGTAGTATCTTTACAGGTCGAAAAGAGACCCAGTACTTC. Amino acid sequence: CASSIFTGRKETQYF.

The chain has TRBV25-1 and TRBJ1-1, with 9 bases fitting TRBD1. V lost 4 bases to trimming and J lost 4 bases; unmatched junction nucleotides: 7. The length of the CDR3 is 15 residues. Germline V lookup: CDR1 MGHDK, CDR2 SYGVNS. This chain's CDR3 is CASSATGGLGTEAFF. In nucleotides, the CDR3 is TGTGCCAGCAGTGCCACAGGGGGCCTCGGCACTGAAGCTTTCTTT.

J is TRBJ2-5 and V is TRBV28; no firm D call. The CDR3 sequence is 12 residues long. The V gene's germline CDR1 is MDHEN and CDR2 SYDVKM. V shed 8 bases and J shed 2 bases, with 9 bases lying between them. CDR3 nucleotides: TGTGCCAGCTCCCGGGTGCAAGAGACCCAGTACTTC. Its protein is CASSRVQETQYF.

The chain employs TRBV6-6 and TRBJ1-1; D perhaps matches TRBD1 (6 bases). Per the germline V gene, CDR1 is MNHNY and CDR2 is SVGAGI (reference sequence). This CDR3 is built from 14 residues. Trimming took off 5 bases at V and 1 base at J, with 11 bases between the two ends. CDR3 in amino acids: CASSTTGRNTEAFF. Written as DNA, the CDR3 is TGTGCCAGCAGTACCACAGGGCGGAACACTGAAGCTTTCTTT.

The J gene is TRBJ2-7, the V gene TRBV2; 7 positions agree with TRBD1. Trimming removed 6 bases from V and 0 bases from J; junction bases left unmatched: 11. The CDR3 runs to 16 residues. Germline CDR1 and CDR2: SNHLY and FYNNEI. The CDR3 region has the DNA TGTGCCAGCAGACTACAGGGGACGCTCTTCTCCTACGAGCAGTACTTC. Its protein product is CASRLQGTLFSYEQYF.

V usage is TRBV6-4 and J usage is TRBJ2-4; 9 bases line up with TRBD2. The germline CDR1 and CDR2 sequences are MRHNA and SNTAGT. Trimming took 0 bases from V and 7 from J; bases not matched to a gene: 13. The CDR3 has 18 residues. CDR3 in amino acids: CASSDSVGASGRRNIQYF. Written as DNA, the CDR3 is TGTGCCAGCAGTGACTCGGTCGGGGCCAGCGGGAGGAGGAACATTCAGTACTTC.

This CDR3 reads CASTQGGNQPQHF. DNA of the CDR3: TGTGCCAGCACCCAGGGGGGCAATCAGCCCCAGCATTTT. This chain uses TRBV7-2 with TRBJ1-5, with 7 nucleotides matching TRBD1. The V gene end was trimmed by 7 bases and the J gene end by 2 bases; junction bases not matched to a gene: 2. Germline CDR1 and CDR2: SGHTA and FQGNSA. This CDR3 comprises 13 residues.

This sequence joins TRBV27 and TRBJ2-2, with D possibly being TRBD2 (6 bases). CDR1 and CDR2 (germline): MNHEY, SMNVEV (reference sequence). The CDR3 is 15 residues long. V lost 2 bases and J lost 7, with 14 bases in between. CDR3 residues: CASSLIPGVGGELFF. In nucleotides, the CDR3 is TGTGCCAGCAGTTTAATTCCGGGAGTCGGCGGGGAGCTGTTTTTT.

CDR3 sequence (DNA): TGTGCCAGCAGCAAAGAGGAATTAGCGGAAAGCTCCTACGAGCAGTACTTC. As protein: CASSKEELAESSYEQYF. The chain employs TRBV21-1 and TRBJ2-7; the DNA was not compared with TRBD2, the D call given in the table. TRBV21-1 is classified as a pseudogene. The CDR3 covers 17 residues.

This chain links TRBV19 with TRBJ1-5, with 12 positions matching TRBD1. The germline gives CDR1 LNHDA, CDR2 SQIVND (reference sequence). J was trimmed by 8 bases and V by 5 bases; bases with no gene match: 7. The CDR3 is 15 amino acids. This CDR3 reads CASSSWDRGLKPQHF. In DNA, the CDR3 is TGTGCCAGTAGTTCCTGGGACAGGGGGCTTAAGCCCCAGCATTTT.

The chain's CDR3 is CASRHRQDGDEQFF. The CDR3 DNA is TGTGCCAGCCGACATCGACAGGATGGGGATGAGCAGTTCTTC. This chain connects TRBV28 to TRBJ2-1, with D possibly matching TRBD1 (6 bases). CDR3 length: 14 amino acids. The V gene lost 8 bases and the J gene lost 8 bases, with 19 bases spanning the gap. Looked up from germline, CDR1 is MDHEN and CDR2 is SYDVKM.

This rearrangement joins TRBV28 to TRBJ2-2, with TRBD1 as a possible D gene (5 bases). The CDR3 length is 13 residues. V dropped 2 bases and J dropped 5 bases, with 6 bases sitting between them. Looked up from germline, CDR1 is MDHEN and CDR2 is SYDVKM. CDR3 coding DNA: TGTGCCAGCAGTTTAAGGGGTACCGGGGAGCTGTTTTTT. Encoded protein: CASSLRGTGELFF.

The CDR3 nucleotides read TGTGCCAGCAGCTATTCGGGTCCCTACGAGCAGTACTTC. Its translation: CASSYSGPYEQYF. This chain connects TRBV6-1 to TRBJ2-7; D is uncertain. This CDR3 is built from 13 residues. V was shortened by 6 bases and J by 2 bases, with 11 bases between the two germline ends. CDR1 is MNHNS, CDR2 SASEGT, per germline.

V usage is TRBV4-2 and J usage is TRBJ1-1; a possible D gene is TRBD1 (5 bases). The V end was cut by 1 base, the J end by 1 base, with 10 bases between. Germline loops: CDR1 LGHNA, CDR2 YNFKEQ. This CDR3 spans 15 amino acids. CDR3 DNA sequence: TGTGCCAGCAGCCAAGTGGGGGAGGAGAACACTGAAGCTTTCTTT. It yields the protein CASSQVGEENTEAFF.

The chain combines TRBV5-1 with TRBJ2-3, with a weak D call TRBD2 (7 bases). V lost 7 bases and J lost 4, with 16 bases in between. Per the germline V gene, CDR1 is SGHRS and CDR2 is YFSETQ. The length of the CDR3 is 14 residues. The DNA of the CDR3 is TGCGCCAGCTCTACCGGGGGGCAGGCAGATACGCAGTATTTT. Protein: CASSTGGQADTQYF.

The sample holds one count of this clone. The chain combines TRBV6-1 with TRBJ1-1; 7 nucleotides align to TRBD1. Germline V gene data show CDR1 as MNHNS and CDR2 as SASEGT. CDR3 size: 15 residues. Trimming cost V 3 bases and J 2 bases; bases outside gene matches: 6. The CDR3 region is CASSDGQGGNTEAFF. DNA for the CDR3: TGTGCCAGCAGTGACGGCCAGGGGGGAAACACTGAAGCTTTCTTT.

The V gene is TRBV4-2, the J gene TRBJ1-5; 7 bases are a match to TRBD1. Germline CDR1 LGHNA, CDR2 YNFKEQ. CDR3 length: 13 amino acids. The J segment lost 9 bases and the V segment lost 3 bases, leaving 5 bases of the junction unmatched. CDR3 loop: CASSQTPGGPQHF. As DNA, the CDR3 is TGTGCCAGCAGCCAGACCCCAGGGGGGCCCCAGCATTTT.